This T cell receptor (beta chain) appears in the sequencing data of a study of shared clonotypes between healthy human individuals. Study as a whole: Donor ages ranged 18 to 49 years: a couple of women, a few men.

Deep level was the assay's run setting. Sequencing used immunoSEQ multiplex PCR; TCRdb keeps in-frame clones, though not all of them. This sample yields approximately 2.5 million clones, of which approximately 94% are seen a single time; under 0.15% belongs to the top ten. Germline CDR1 ENHRY, CDR2 SYGVKD. V was pared by 8 bases and J by 2 bases, with 12 bases between. The CDR3 is made up of 13 amino acids. Source material: naive CD4+ T cells sorted from blood. Subset of the sample: CD45RA+ positively selected. The receptor's source is a man aged 18 to 29 in good health. The V call is TRBV10-3, the J call TRBJ1-2; maybe TRBD1 (5 bases). CDR3 coding DNA: TGTGCCATCTCGGGACGGCAGAACTATGGCTACACCTTC. Translation: CAISGRQNYGYTF.